This T cell receptor beta chain was recovered during a study of control samples from healthy donors and cancer patients. TCRdb's copy holds only in-frame clones and misses some; the assay was immunoSEQ multiplex PCR. The sample has over 90,000 clones, around 88% seen once. Germline CDR1 reads MNHEY; CDR2 reads SVGAGI. J was trimmed by 4 bases and V by 2 bases; bases with no gene match: 6. The CDR3 totals 15 residues. The V call is TRBV6-5, the J call TRBJ2-5; 8 positions agree with TRBD1. The sequenced sample consisted of PBMCs. The origin of this receptor is a man between 60 and 70 years old with lung cancer. This chain's CDR3 is CASSYGGQEGETQYF. The CDR3 DNA is TGTGCCAGCAGTTACGGGGGACAGGAGGGAGAGACCCAGTACTTC.